Included here is one T cell receptor (beta chain) sequence, with context. Chemo-refractory metastatic non-small-cell lung cancer patients received focal radiation with ipilimumab CTLA-4 blockade. The record originates from a study of radiotherapy plus CTLA-4 blockade in lung cancer. The CDR3 extends over 15 amino acids. In germline, CDR1 is LNHDA, CDR2 SQIVND (reference sequence). The V and J ends lost 5 bases and 0 bases respectively, with 12 bases between them. Sequencing used immunoSEQ multiplex PCR; TCRdb keeps in-frame clones, though not all of them. The sample records fewer than 40,000 clones, 70% to 75% being singletons.

The chain combines TRBV19 with TRBJ2-3; D is uncertain. This material consisted of peripheral blood, taken from a patient treated with radiotherapy plus ipilimumab. The sequence was collected from a human donor with non-small cell lung cancer who had stable disease on radiotherapy plus ipilimumab. This CDR3 is CASSSYLPSTDTQYF. DNA for the CDR3: TGTGCCAGTAGTTCTTACCTCCCTAGCACAGATACGCAGTATTTT.